A single sample gave rise to the 23 T cell receptor beta chains below, sequenced in a study of cytomegalovirus exposure and HLA in healthy donors. Researchers ran the PCR with 60 Vbeta and 13 Jbeta primers. The method was immunoSEQ multiplex PCR; TCRdb's version includes in-frame clones alone and lacks a portion of them. The sample gives 100,000 to 150,000 clones, roughly 80% of which show up once; approximately 3.5% is in the top ten. Sequencing was performed on PBMCs. All receptors come from a woman aged 40 to 49 in good health and CMV-seropositive.

The V call is TRBV5-1, the J call TRBJ1-1, with 9 bases identical to TRBD1. The CDR3 consists of 14 residues. V dropped 5 bases and J dropped 6; count of bases not matched to a gene: 8. Germline loops: CDR1 SGHRS, CDR2 YFSETQ. The chain's CDR3 is CASRKDRGLAEAFF. CDR3 in DNA: TGCGCCAGCAGGAAGGACAGGGGCCTCGCTGAAGCTTTCTTT.

This chain uses TRBV5-1 with TRBJ2-2; D uncertain. V lost 3 bases and J lost 0, with 9 bases in between. Per germline, CDR1 SGHRS and CDR2 YFSETQ. CDR3 length equals 15 residues. The CDR3 nucleotides are TGCGCCAGCAGCTCAAATAGTGCGAACACCGGGGAGCTGTTTTTT. Protein: CASSSNSANTGELFF.

The gene calls are TRBV27 and TRBJ2-5; D unresolved. Gene TRBJ2-7 matches the end of the DNA better, so the J call may be wrong. The CDR3 sequence is 13 residues long. Germline CDR1 and CDR2: MNHEY and SMNVEV (reference sequence). The CDR3 here is CASSKSRFYEQYF. CDR3 coding DNA: TGTGCCAGCAGTAAGTCACGATTTTACGAGCAGTACTTC.

This chain connects TRBV7-2 to TRBJ2-7; weak D call: TRBD2 (6 bases). Germline values: CDR1 SGHTA, CDR2 FQGNSA. The CDR3 consists of 13 residues. Trimming removed 1 base at V and 3 bases at J, with 7 bases between. CDR3 nucleotides: TGTGCCAGCAGCTTAGGGCGGGACTACGAGCAGTACTTC. Amino acid sequence: CASSLGRDYEQYF.

Concerning this clone itself: This CDR3 is also generated by other DNA sequences in the sample. The J gene is TRBJ2-3, the V gene TRBV27, with TRBD2 matching 12 bases. The CDR3 runs to 16 residues. Unmatched junction bases numbered 6, after V lost 2 bases and J lost 6 bases. The germline gives CDR1 MNHEY, CDR2 SMNVEV (reference sequence). CDR3 residues: CASSLLGGLAGDTQYF. The CDR3 region has the DNA TGTGCCAGCAGTTTACTTGGAGGACTAGCGGGGGATACGCAGTATTTT.

A remark on this clone: Mismatch with germline at one junction end may stem from a read error. The J gene is TRBJ2-7, the V gene TRBV7-9; a weak D match, TRBD2 (6 bases). CDR1 is SEHNR, CDR2 FQNEAQ, per germline (reference sequence). This CDR3 is 14 amino acids long. The CDR3 nucleotides are TGTTCCAGCAGCTTAACGTCTAGCGACTACGAGCAGTACTTC. Translation gives CSSSLTSSDYEQYF. Variable domain in full (rest from reference TRBV7-9 and TRBJ2-7): DTGVSQNPRHKITKRGQNVTFRCDPISEHNRLYWYRQTLGQGPEFLTYFQNEAQLEKSRLLSDRFSAERPKGSFSTLEIQRTEQGDSAMYLCSSSLTSSDYEQYFGPGTRLTVT.

This chain connects TRBV5-1 to TRBJ2-3; 8 positions match TRBD1. The CDR3 covers 19 residues. After removal of 1 base from V and 0 bases from J, the junction contained 13 bases not matched to a gene. Germline V CDR1 and CDR2: SGHRS, YFSETQ. The CDR3 loop is CASSLREALTGASTDTQYF. CDR3 sequence (DNA): TGCGCCAGCAGCTTGAGGGAGGCCTTGACAGGGGCTAGCACAGATACGCAGTATTTT.

This clone was detected once. The J gene is TRBJ1-3, the V gene TRBV6-6; TRBD1 is a possible D gene (5 bases). V was shortened by 1 base and J by 4 bases, with 14 bases between the two germline ends. The germline gives CDR1 MNHNY, CDR2 SVGAGI (reference sequence). The CDR3 is 16 amino acids. DNA for the CDR3: TGTGCCAGCAGTTACTTCGGAGGGGCTACAGGAAACACCATATATTTT. Protein: CASSYFGGATGNTIYF.

The count of this clone is one. The genes are TRBV2 and TRBJ1-2; D perhaps matches TRBD1 (5 bases). The CDR3 runs to 14 residues. CDR1 is SNHLY, CDR2 FYNNEI, per germline. V was clipped by 4 bases and J by 0 bases, with 9 bases between them. CDR3 amino acids: CASSVYRTNYGYTF. The CDR3 nucleotides read TGTGCCAGCAGTGTGTACAGGACTAACTATGGCTACACCTTC.

This rearrangement joins TRBV15 to TRBJ2-7; D is uncertain. Trimming shortened V by 1 base and J by 6 bases, and 25 bases separated the two germline ends. Per the germline V gene, CDR1 is LNHNV and CDR2 is YYDKDF (reference sequence). The CDR3 is made up of 18 amino acids. The CDR3 DNA is TGTGCCACCAGCAGAGCCCCCCCAGGCCGTCTCCTATTTTGCGAGCAGTACTTC. Translation: CATSRAPPGRLLFCEQYF. Drawing the rest from reference TRBV15 and TRBJ2-7, the complete variable domain is DAMVIQNPRYQVTQFGKPVTLSCSQTLNHNVMYWYQQKSSQAPKLLFHYYDKDFNNEADTPDNFQSRRPNTSFCFLDIRSPGLGDTAMYLCATSRAPPGRLLFCEQYFGPGTRLTVT.

With regard to this clone: Within the sample, other DNA sequences also encode this same CDR3. The chain links TRBV27 to TRBJ2-7; perhaps TRBD1 as D (5 bases). V was trimmed by 6 bases and J by 3 bases, leaving 12 bases between them. The germline V gene encodes CDR1 MNHEY and CDR2 SMNVEV (reference sequence). The CDR3 length is 13 residues. The CDR3 DNA reads TGTGCCAGCAGCCTAAGCCAGGGCTACGAGCAGTACTTC. It encodes CASSLSQGYEQYF.

The chain couples TRBV13 to TRBJ1-2; D gene unclear. Germline V gene data show CDR1 as PRHDT and CDR2 as FYEKMQ (reference sequence). This CDR3 has 12 residues. V gave up 3 bases and J gave up 4 bases, with 6 bases separating them. CDR3 nucleotide sequence: TGTGCCAGCAGCTTTGGGAGCTATGGCTACACCTTC. This gives the protein CASSFGSYGYTF.

This clone was seen once. This chain uses TRBV6-5 with TRBJ2-1, with D perhaps matching TRBD2 (6 bases). Deletions cut 6 bases from V and 8 bases from J, with 17 bases between. CDR3 length equals 14 residues. The germline V gene has CDR1 MNHEY and CDR2 SVGAGI. The CDR3 loop reads CASSRSGSGHEQFF. CDR3 coding DNA: TGTGCCAGCAGCCGCTCCGGGAGCGGTCATGAGCAGTTCTTC.

The chain employs TRBV10-2 and TRBJ2-7; D perhaps matches TRBD1 (6 bases). V lost 2 bases, J lost 3 bases, and 17 bases lay in between. CDR1 and CDR2 from the germline V gene are WSHSY and SAAADI. This CDR3 is built from 16 residues. CDR3 sequence (DNA): TGCGCCAGCAGTGAGCGCTGGCAGGGGATGAACTACGAGCAGTACTTC. Encoded protein: CASSERWQGMNYEQYF.

The rearrangement links TRBV5-6 to TRBJ2-3, with D perhaps TRBD2 (6 bases). The germline V and J ends were trimmed by 3 bases and 2 bases, with 10 bases remaining between them. CDR1 is SGHDT, CDR2 YYEEEE, per germline. The CDR3 loop spans 14 amino acids. CDR3 sequence reads: CASSSGLITDTQYF. CDR3 coding DNA: TGTGCCAGCAGCTCGGGACTGATCACAGATACGCAGTATTTT.

This clone showed up just a few times. Other DNA sequences in this specimen translate into the identical CDR3. The chain carries TRBV18 and TRBJ2-7; 8 nucleotides match TRBD1. This CDR3 has 14 residues. Per germline, CDR1 KGHSH and CDR2 LQKENI. The trim removed 0 bases at V and 3 bases at J, leaving 1 base unmatched. Here the CDR3 reads CASSPPGQGYEQYF. The CDR3 nucleotides read TGTGCCAGCTCACCACCCGGACAGGGCTACGAGCAGTACTTC.

The gene calls are TRBV18 and TRBJ2-5; 7 nucleotides agree with TRBD2. Germline V lookup: CDR1 KGHSH, CDR2 LQKENI. V shed 6 bases, J shed 2 bases, and the junction held 9 bases outside the gene matches. This CDR3 comprises 15 residues. The CDR3 is CASSVSSGGQETQYF. CDR3 in DNA: TGTGCCAGCTCGGTTTCTAGCGGAGGGCAAGAGACCCAGTACTTC.

The genes are TRBV11-2 and TRBJ2-7, with D perhaps TRBD1 (5 bases). Trimming removed 3 bases from V and 4 bases from J, with 16 bases in between. The CDR3 has 15 residues. Germline V gene lookup returns CDR1 SGHAT and CDR2 FQNNGV. CDR3 sequence reads: CASSLGLYDRYEQYF. The CDR3 DNA reads as TGTGCCAGCAGCTTGGGGCTATATGACCGATACGAGCAGTACTTC.

The chain employs TRBV9 and TRBJ2-7; D is perhaps TRBD2 (6 bases). CDR1 and CDR2 from the germline V gene are SGDLS and YYNGEE. This CDR3 has 16 residues. Between the trimmed V and J ends, which lost 0 bases and 0 bases, there was a span of 13 bases. CDR3 region: CASSVGGAVLSYEQYF. CDR3 bases: TGTGCCAGCAGCGTAGGCGGGGCAGTGCTCTCCTACGAGCAGTACTTC.

The chain carries TRBV6-6 and TRBJ1-2; a weak D match, TRBD1 (6 bases). Germline V CDR1 and CDR2: MNHNY, SVGAGI (reference sequence). This CDR3 spans 15 amino acids. The V end was cut by 4 bases, the J end by 6 bases, with 18 bases between. The CDR3 region is CASSSDSGAGDGYTF. CDR3 bases: TGTGCCAGCAGTTCCGACTCGGGGGCGGGGGATGGCTACACCTTC.

This sequence joins TRBV29-1 and TRBJ2-5, with a possible D match to TRBD1 (6 bases). The J call may be mistaken, given a closer DNA end match to TRBJ2-7. Germline V CDR1 and CDR2: SQVTM, ANQGSEA. The CDR3 is 12 residues long. The CDR3 is CSVGHLTYEQYF. The CDR3 DNA follows: TGCAGCGTGGGACACCTAACCTACGAGCAGTACTTC.

As for this clone: Other nucleotide sequences in the sample specify the same CDR3. The chain recombines TRBV28 with TRBJ2-7; 7 bases are a match to TRBD1. This CDR3 is built from 13 residues. J gave up 5 bases and V 8 bases, and 9 bases lay outside the gene matches. The germline gives CDR1 MDHEN, CDR2 SYDVKM. The CDR3 sequence is CASLRQGLNEQYF. Written as DNA, the CDR3 is TGTGCCAGCCTAAGACAGGGTTTGAACGAGCAGTACTTC.

This clone showed up just once. The sample carries other DNA sequences with the same CDR3. The chain combines TRBV7-3 with TRBJ2-2, with 9 bases matching TRBD2. This CDR3 has 15 amino acids. With V trimmed by 6 bases and J by 1 base, 3 bases remained unmatched. Looked up from germline, CDR1 is SGHTA and CDR2 is FQGTGA. In nucleotides, the CDR3 is TGTGCCAGCAGTTTGACTAGCGGGAACACCGGGGAGCTGTTTTTT. This translates into CASSLTSGNTGELFF.